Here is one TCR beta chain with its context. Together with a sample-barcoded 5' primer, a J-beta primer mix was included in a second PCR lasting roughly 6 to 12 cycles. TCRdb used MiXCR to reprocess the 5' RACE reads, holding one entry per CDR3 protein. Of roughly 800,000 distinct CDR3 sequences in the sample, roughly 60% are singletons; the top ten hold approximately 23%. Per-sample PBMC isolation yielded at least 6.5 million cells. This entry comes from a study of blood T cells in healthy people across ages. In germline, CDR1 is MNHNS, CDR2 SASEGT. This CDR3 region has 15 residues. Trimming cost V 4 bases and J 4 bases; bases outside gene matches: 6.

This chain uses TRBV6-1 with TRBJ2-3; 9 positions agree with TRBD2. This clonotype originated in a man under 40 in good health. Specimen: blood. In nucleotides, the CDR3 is TGTGCCAGCAGTGTAATGGGACTAGCTCCAGATACGCAGTATTTT. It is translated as CASSVMGLAPDTQYF.